The rows below give T cell receptor beta chains drawn from one sample of a study of identifying expanded T cells in peripheral blood. Assay used: immunoSEQ multiplex PCR; TCRdb lists only in-frame clones, some missing. The sample contains approximately 110,000 clones, 80% to 90% of which appear only once. The sequencing sample was made of blood. Every receptor here comes from a person aged 18 to 70 in good health. Both conserved end residues are part of each CDR3. D genes are given only for firm matches. Part of the rows lack a size; the others show once, few, many or a class for expanded clones.

V,D,size,length,J,CDR3,DNA
TRBV7-9,-,-,14,TRBJ1-2,CASSQNGQGWGYTF,TGTGCCAGCAGCCAAAACGGACAAGGCTGGGGCTACACCTTC
TRBV6-5,-,-,13,TRBJ1-4,CASLGSLNEKLFF,TGTGCCAGTTTGGGGAGCCTTAATGAAAAACTGTTTTTT
TRBV7-2,TRBD1,-,14,TRBJ1-2,CASSPGTGGGGYTF,TGTGCCAGCAGCCCCGGGACAGGGGGGGGCGGCTACACCTTC
TRBV7-2,-,-,14,TRBJ1-1,CASSIRNRATEAFF,TGTGCCAGCAGCATCAGAAACAGGGCCACTGAAGCTTTCTTT
TRBV6-1,-,-,15,TRBJ2-3,CASSPILTSTDTQYF,TGTGCCAGCAGTCCCATACTAACTAGCACAGATACGCAGTATTTT
TRBV6-5,-,-,11,TRBJ1-1,CASSYMGRAFF,TGTGCCAGCAGTTACATGGGGAGGGCTTTCTTT
TRBV29-1,-,-,12,TRBJ1-1,CSVEAANTEAFF,TGCAGCGTTGAAGCCGCGAACACTGAAGCTTTCTTT
TRBV11-2,-,-,11,TRBJ2-7,CASSSYYEQYF,TGTGCCAGCAGCTCTTACTACGAGCAGTACTTC
TRBV28,-,-,13,TRBJ2-1,CASSSGAYNEQFF,TGTGCCAGCAGTTCAGGGGCCTACAATGAGCAGTTCTTC
TRBV13,TRBD1,-,13,TRBJ1-2,CASSAGQVGGYTF,TGTGCCAGCAGCGCGGGACAGGTGGGGGGCTACACCTTC
TRBV7-9,TRBD1,-,13,TRBJ2-7,CASSRQGPYEQYF,TGTGCCAGCAGCCGACAGGGGCCATACGAGCAGTACTTC
TRBV10-3,TRBD1,-,14,TRBJ1-2,CAITGQVTDYGYTF,TGTGCCATCACCGGACAGGTAACCGACTATGGCTACACCTTC
TRBV28,TRBD1,-,15,TRBJ2-2,CASRTGGVYTGELFF,TGTGCCAGCAGGACAGGGGGAGTGTACACCGGGGAGCTGTTTTTT
TRBV13,TRBD1,-,19,TRBJ1-5,CASSLEPVLPGQGSQPQHF,TGTGCCAGCAGCCTCGAGCCAGTTCTTCCGGGACAGGGTAGTCAGCCCCAGCATTTT
TRBV15,-,-,16,TRBJ2-5,CATSRDGRTGGRAQYF,TGTGCCACCAGCAGAGATGGGCGCACCGGGGGTAGGGCCCAGTACTTC
TRBV4-2,-,once,17,TRBJ2-5,CASSQEGSGRYSGTQYF,TGTGCCAGCAGCCAAGAAGGGTCAGGACGCTACTCCGGGACCCAGTACTTC
TRBV6-1,-,-,15,TRBJ2-2,CASSPRGTNTGELFF,TGTGCCAGCAGTCCCCGGGGTACGAACACCGGGGAGCTGTTTTTT